What follows describes a single T cell receptor (beta chain). Its matching antigen is unknown. The junction shows a germline mismatch at one end, possibly a read error. The sample is drawn from a study of post-analysis software for immune sequencing data. Across the whole study: Both relapsing-remitting and secondary progressive multiple sclerosis featured among the disease courses, as did progressive-relapsing multiple sclerosis.

Notes on the study in general: Under the F measure, samples that were prepared in one batch clustered strongly together. Patients with multiple sclerosis recorded significantly lower normalized Chao1 diversity than controls, the study found.

Each TCR beta cDNA library carried unique molecular identifiers. Some 500,000 cDNA molecules were obtained per 1 to 10 million input T cells. Each CDR3 protein gets one entry after TCRdb re-called the PCR reads with MiXCR. The table includes about 540,000 distinct CDR3 sequences, 30% to 40% detected once. This clonotype originated in a girl aged 2-17 years with multiple sclerosis. Sample: blood.

The CDR3 loop reads CAGSFQGPSYNSPLHF. CDR3 DNA: TGTGCCGGCAGTTTTCAGGGACCCTCCTATAATTCACCCCTCCACTTT. This chain links TRBV12-3 or TRBV12-4 with TRBJ1-6, with a weak D call TRBD1 (5 bases). CDR3 size: 16 residues.